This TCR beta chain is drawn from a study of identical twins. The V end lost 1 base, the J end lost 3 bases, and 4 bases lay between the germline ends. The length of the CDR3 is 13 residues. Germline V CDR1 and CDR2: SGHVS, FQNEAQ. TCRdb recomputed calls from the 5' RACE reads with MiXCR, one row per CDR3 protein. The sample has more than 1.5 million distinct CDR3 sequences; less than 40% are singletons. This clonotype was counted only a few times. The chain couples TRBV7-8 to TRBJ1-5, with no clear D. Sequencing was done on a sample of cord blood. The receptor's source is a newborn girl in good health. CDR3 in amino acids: CASSLVFNQPQHF. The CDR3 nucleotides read TGTGCCAGCAGCTTAGTATTCAATCAGCCCCAGCATTTT.